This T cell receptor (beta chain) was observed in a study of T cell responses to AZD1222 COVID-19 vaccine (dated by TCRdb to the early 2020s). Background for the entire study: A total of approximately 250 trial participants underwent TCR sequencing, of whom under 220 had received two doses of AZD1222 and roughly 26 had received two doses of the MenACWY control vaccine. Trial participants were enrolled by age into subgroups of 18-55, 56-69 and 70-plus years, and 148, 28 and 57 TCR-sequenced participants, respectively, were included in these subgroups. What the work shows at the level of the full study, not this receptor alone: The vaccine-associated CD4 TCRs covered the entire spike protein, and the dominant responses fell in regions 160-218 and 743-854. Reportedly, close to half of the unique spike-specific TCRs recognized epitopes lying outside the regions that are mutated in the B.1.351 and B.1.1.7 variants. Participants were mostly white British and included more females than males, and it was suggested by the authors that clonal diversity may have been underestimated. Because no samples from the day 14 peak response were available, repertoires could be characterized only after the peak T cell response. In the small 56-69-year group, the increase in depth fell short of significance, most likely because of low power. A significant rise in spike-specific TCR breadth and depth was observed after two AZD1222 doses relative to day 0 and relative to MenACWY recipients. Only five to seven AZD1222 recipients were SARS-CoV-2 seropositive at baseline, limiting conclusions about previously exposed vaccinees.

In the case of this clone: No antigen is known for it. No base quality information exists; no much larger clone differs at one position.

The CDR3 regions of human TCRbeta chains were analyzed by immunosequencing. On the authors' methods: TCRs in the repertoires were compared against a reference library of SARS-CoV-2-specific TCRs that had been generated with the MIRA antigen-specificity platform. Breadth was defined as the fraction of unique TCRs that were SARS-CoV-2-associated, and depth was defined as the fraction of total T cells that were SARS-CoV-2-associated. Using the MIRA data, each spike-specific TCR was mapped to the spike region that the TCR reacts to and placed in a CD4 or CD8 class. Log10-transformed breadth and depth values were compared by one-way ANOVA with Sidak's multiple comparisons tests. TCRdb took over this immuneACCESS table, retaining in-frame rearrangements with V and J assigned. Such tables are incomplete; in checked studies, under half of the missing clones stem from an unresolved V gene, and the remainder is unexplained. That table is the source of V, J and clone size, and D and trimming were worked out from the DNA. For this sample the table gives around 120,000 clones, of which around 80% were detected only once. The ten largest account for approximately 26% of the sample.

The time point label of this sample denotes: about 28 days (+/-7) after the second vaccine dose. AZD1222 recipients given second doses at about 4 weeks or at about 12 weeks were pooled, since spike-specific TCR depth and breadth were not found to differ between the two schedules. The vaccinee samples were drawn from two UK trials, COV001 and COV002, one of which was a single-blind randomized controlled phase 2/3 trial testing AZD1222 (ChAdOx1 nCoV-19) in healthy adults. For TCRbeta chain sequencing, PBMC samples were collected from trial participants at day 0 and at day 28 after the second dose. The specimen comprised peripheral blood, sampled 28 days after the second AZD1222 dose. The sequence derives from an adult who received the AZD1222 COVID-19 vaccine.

The CDR3 corresponds to CASSSRGRETQYF. The DNA sequence is as follows: TGTGCCAGCAGCTCCAGGGGTCGAGAGACCCAGTACTTC. Recombination connected TRBV9 to TRBJ2-5; a weak D assignment points to TRBD1 (6 bases agree). V lost 4 bases and J lost 4 bases; the stretch between them is 11 bases long. Inclusive of the bounding cysteine and phenylalanine, the CDR3 is 13 residues long. Only CDR3 DNA is held: 39 bases, read in frame from base 1. CDR1 SGDLS and CDR2 YYNGEE were looked up in the germline V gene. This CDR3, with the reference TRBV9 and TRBJ2-5 proteins standing in past its ends, gives the full variable domain DSGVTQTPKHLITATGQRVTLRCSPRSGDLSVYWYQQSLDQGLQFLIQYYNGEERAKGNILERFSAQQFPDLHSELNLSSLELGDSALYFCASSSRGRETQYFGPGTRLLVL.